The following is a T cell receptor (beta chain) sequence with its context. This clonotype has just a few counts. Its antigen target is currently unknown. No much larger clonotype is one base removed from it; base qualities were not supplied. TCR beta CDR3 regions were amplified from RNA transcripts. For the first round of RT-PCR on the TCR CDR3, the HTBI primer set was used together with the Qiagen OneStep RT-PCR kit. The libraries were constructed in a second round of multiplex PCR and then size-selected and purified. Libraries were sequenced paired-end with 100 bp reads on an Illumina HiSeq2000. On the authors' methods: SOAPnuke was used to process the raw data, removing reads that contained adapters or uncalled bases, had a mean Phred below 15, or lacked an exact match to the constant primer or identifier. High-quality paired reads were merged using COPE v1.2.5, and each unique nucleotide sequence was defined as a clonotype. MiTCR v1.1 was used to align clonotypes to the IMGT TRBV, TRBD and TRBJ reference segments. The analysis included only V-J combinations with a frequency above 0.0001, which together covered around 99% of the repertoires. The TCS score was defined as F50 (clonal expansion) divided by E x V (chaos), with BLOSUM62-based TCRdist calculated between CDR3 peptides within each V-J. Welch's t-statistics and random forest reduced just over 500 V-J features to roughly 13, which were used in a naive Bayes classifier (R e1071). TCRdb cleaned the public reads at Q25 with fastp, built clones with MiXCR and kept in-frame beta chains. Merged by CDR3 protein, the rows form single entries marked with the most common genes and DNA. Clone size and V and J calls follow TCRdb, not the original study. This sample has under 250,000 distinct CDR3 sequences in its table, and roughly 18% of those were observed once. The top ten clones comprise under 65% of the sample.

The CDR3 measures 15 amino acids from cysteine to phenylalanine. The CDR3 DNA has 45 bases and is translated from base 1. The junction carries 16 bases between V and J, which are trimmed by 7 bases and 3 bases respectively. This sample was taken from a study of T cells in Graves' hyperthyroidism and ophthalmopathy (dated by TCRdb to the late 2010s). With respect to the entire study: Peripheral blood was collected at initial diagnosis, before any treatment. A discovery cohort of about a hundred patients, approximately 45 with Graves' ophthalmopathy and about 58 with stable Graves' hyperthyroidism, was used to find distinguishing TCR V-J signatures. Prospective prediction of ophthalmopathy was tested in an independent validation cohort consisting of 18 hyperthyroidism patients and 15 or so patients who later progressed to ophthalmopathy. The 85 to 100 discovery patients were randomly split 7:3 into training and test sets. The study also compared thyroid tissue and blood T-cell repertoires from more than 5 Graves' hyperthyroidism patients. After sampling, hyperthyroidism patients received methimazole starting at 30 mg daily, and ophthalmopathy patients received high-dose intravenous methylprednisolone. The paper reports TCR Vbeta CDR3 sequencing of roughly 140 peripheral blood samples: fewer than 50 ophthalmopathy, about 75 hyperthyroidism and around 17 progressor patients. What the research found in general, with its limitations: Most expanded thyroid clonotypes (frequency above 0.001) were also detected in blood, suggesting blood repertoires may reflect thyroid immune responses. No statistical method was used to set the sample size in advance, and investigators knew the group allocation. A 13 V-J signature model separated ophthalmopathy from stable hyperthyroidism, with around 88% sensitivity and 81.08% specificity in cross-validation and 80%/75% in testing. In validation, the model predicted progression to ophthalmopathy with around 71% sensitivity and 72% to 85% specificity, a median of 6.5 months before onset.

A patient counted as having stable Graves' hyperthyroidism if no progression to ophthalmopathy occurred over 18 months of follow-up. The hyperthyroidism patients were between 18 and 65 years old and newly diagnosed, with a disease duration of less than 2 months. Any patient with an uncontrolled infection, another autoimmune disease, pregnancy or lactation was excluded. Diagnoses relied on clinical symptoms, serum thyroxine and TRAb, thyroid ultrasound and orbital computed tomography. PBMCs were separated from roughly 10 ml of fresh peripheral blood using Ficoll-Paque density gradient centrifugation. Trizol reagent was used to extract total RNA, and RNA quality was then checked on an Agilent 2100 Bioanalyzer.

The receptor was isolated from a man aged 45-65 years with Graves' hyperthyroidism. The source material was blood. This chain joins TRBV12-3 or TRBV12-4 to TRBJ2-1, with TRBD2 perhaps the D gene, on 6 matching bases. The CDR3 reads CASTTTAGFYNEQFF. The nucleotide sequence reads TGTGCCAGCACCACGACTGCGGGGTTCTACAATGAGCAGTTCTTC.